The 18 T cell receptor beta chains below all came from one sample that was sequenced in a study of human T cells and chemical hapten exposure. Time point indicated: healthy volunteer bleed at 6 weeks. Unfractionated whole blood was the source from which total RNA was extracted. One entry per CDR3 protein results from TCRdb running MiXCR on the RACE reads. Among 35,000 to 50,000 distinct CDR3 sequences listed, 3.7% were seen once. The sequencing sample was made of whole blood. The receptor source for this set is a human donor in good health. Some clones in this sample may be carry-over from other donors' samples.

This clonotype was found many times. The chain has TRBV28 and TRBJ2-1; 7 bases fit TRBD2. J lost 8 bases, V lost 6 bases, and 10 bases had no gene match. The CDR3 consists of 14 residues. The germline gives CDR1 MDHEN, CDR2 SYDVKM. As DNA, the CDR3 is TGTGCCAGCAGAACAGCGGGAATCTCCCATGAGCAGTTCTTC. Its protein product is CASRTAGISHEQFF. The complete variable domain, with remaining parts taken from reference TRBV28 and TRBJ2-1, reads DVKVTQSSRYLVKRTGEKVFLECVQDMDHENMFWYRQDPGLGLRLIYFSYDVKMKEKGDIPEGYSVSREKKERFSLILESASTNQTSMYLCASRTAGISHEQFFGPGTRLTVL.

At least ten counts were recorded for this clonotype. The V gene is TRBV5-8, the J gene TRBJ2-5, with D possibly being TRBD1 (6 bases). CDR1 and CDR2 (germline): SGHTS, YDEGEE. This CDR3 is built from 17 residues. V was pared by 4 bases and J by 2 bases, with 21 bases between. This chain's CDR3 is CASSDRFRGGIQETQYF. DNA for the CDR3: TGTGCCAGCAGCGACCGATTCAGGGGTGGAATACAAGAGACCCAGTACTTC.

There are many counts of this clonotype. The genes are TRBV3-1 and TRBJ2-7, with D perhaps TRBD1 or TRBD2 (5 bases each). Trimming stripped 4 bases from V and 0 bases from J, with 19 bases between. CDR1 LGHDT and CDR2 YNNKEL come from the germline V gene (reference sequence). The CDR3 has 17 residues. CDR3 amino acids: CASSPVTGTLPSYEQYF. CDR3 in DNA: TGTGCCAGCAGCCCAGTGACCGGGACCCTCCCCTCCTACGAGCAGTACTTC.

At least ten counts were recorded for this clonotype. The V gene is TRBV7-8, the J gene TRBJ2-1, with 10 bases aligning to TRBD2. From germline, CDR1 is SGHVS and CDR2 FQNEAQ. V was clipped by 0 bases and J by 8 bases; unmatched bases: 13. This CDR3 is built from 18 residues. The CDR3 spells CASSLALGLAVEKDEQFF. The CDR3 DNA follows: TGTGCCAGCAGCTTAGCTCTAGGACTAGCGGTCGAGAAGGATGAGCAGTTCTTC.

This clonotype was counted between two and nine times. This CDR3 is CASSAKAANGYTF. CDR3 DNA sequence: TGTGCCAGCAGCGCGAAAGCGGCGAACGGCTACACCTTC. This chain connects TRBV11-1 to TRBJ1-2; D is unclear. The germline V gene encodes CDR1 SGHAT and CDR2 FQDESV (reference sequence). This CDR3 contains 13 residues. V dropped 5 bases and J dropped 8 bases, with 15 bases sitting between them.

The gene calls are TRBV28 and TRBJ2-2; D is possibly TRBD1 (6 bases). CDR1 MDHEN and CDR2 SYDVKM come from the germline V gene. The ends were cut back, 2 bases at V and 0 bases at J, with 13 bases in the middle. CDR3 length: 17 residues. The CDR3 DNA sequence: TGTGCCAGCAGTTTAATAGGGCAGGGGCCGAACACCGGGGAGCTGTTTTTT. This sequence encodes CASSLIGQGPNTGELFF.

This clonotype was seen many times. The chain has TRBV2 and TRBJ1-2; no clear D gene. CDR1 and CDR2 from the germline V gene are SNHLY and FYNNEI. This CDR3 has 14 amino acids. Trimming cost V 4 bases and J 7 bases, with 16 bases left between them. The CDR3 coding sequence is TGTGCCAGCAGTGTAGGGATCTATCAATCTGGCTACACCTTC. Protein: CASSVGIYQSGYTF.

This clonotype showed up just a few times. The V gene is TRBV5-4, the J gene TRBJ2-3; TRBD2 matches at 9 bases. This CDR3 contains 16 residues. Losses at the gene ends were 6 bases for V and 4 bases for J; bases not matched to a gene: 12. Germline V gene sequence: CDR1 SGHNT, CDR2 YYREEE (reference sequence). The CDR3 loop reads CASKAGSGSMADTQYF. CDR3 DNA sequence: TGTGCCAGCAAGGCGGGTAGCGGGAGTATGGCAGATACGCAGTATTTT. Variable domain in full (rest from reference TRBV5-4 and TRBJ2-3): ETGVTQSPTHLIKTRGQQVTLRCSSQSGHNTVSWYQQALGQGPQFIFQYYREEENGRGNFPPRFSGLQFPNYSSELNVNALELDDSALYLCASKAGSGSMADTQYFGPGTRLTVL.

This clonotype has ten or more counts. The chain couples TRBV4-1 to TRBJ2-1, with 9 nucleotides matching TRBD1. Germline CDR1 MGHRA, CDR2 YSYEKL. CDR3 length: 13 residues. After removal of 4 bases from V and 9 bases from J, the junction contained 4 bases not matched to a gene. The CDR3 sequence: CASSLGQGGEQFF. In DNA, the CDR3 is TGCGCCAGCAGCCTGGGACAGGGCGGTGAGCAGTTCTTC.

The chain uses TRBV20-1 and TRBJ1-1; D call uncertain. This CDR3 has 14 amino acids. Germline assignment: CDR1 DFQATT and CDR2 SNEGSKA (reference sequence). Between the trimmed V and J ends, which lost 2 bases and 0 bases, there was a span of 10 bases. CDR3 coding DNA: TGCAGTGCTAGAAACTCCGTGATGAACACTGAAGCTTTCTTT. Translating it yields CSARNSVMNTEAFF.

In DNA, the CDR3 is TGTGCCAGCAGCCCAGGGACTAGCGGCAACACCGGGGAGCTGTTTTTT. It translates to CASSPGTSGNTGELFF. The chain has TRBV5-4 and TRBJ2-2, with TRBD2 matching over 11 bases. This CDR3 contains 16 residues. J was trimmed by 2 bases and V by 4 bases; bases with no gene match: 4. Germline V gene sequence: CDR1 SGHNT, CDR2 YYREEE (reference sequence).

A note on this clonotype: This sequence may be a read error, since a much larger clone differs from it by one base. The DNA of the CDR3 is TGTGCCAGCATCCCGGGACTTTCCGAGCAGTACTTC. Amino acids: CASIPGLSEQYF. This sequence joins TRBV7-9 and TRBJ2-7, with a tentative D call TRBD2 (6 bases). The V gene lost 7 bases and the J gene lost 6 bases, with 13 bases spanning the gap. The CDR3 extends over 12 amino acids. Germline lookup yields CDR1 SEHNR and CDR2 FQNEAQ (reference sequence).

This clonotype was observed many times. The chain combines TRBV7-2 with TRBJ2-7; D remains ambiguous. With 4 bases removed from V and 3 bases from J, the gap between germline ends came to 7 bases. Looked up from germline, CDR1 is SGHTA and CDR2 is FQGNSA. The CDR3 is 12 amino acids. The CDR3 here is CASSSQRYEQYF. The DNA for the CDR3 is TGTGCCAGCAGCTCGCAGCGCTACGAGCAGTACTTC.

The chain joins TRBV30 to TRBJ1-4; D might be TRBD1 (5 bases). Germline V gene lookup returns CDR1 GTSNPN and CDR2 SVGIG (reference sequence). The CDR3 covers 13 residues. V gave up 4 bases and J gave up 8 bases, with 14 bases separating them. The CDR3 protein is CAWMRDFEEKLFF. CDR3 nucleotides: TGTGCCTGGATGAGGGACTTTGAGGAAAAACTGTTTTTT.

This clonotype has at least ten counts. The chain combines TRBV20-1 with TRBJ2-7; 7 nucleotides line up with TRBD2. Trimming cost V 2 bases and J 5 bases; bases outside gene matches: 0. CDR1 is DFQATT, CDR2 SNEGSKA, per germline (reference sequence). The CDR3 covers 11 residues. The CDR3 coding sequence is TGCAGTGCTAGACGGGGGGACGAGCAGTACTTC. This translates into CSARRGDEQYF.

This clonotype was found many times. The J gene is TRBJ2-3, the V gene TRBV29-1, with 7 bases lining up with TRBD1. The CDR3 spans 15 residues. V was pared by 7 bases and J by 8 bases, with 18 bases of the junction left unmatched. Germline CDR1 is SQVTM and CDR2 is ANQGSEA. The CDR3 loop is CSAIPGQADGGTQYF. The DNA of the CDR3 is TGCAGCGCCATCCCCGGACAGGCTGATGGGGGTACGCAGTATTTT.

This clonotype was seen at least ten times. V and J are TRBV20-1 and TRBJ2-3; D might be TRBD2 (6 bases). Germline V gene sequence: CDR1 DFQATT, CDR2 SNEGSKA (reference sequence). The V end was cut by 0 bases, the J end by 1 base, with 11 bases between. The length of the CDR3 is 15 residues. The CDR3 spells CSARDLVAGTDTQYF. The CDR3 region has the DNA TGCAGTGCTAGAGATTTGGTAGCGGGCACAGATACGCAGTATTTT.

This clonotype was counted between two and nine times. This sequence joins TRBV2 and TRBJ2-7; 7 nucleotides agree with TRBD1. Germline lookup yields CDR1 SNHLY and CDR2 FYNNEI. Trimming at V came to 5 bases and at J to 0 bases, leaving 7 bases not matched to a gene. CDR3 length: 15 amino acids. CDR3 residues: CASSPGTALSYEQYF. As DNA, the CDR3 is TGTGCCAGCAGTCCCGGGACAGCACTCTCCTACGAGCAGTACTTC. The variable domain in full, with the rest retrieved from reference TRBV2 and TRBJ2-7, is EPEVTQTPSHQVTQMGQEVILRCVPISNHLYFYWYRQILGQKVEFLVSFYNNEISEKSEIFDDQFSVERPDGSNFTLKIRSTKLEDSAMYFCASSPGTALSYEQYFGPGTRLTVT.